This T cell receptor beta chain was documented in a study of shared clonotypes between healthy human individuals. In germline, CDR1 is MGHRA, CDR2 YSYEKL. V gave up 2 bases and J gave up 0 bases, with 16 bases separating them. This CDR3 has 17 residues. Broader study findings: Generation probabilities were higher for clonotypes shared across all four sorted-subset donors than for unshared ones. Limited genetic and exposure-history diversity came from having few donors.

About this clone itself: The antigen is undetermined.

Per sorted-subset replicate PCR, input was roughly 220 ng DNA, representing about 32,000 T cell genomes. Sequenced by immunoSEQ multiplex PCR; TCRdb stores in-frame clones only, minus some. The sample contains over 2 million clones, around 95% of which appear only once. The chain employs TRBV4-1 and TRBJ1-1, with a weak D call TRBD1 (5 bases). Sequenced material: naive CD4+ T cells sorted from blood. Indicated subset: CD45RA+ positively selected. The clonotype originates from a young man in good health. DNA of the CDR3: TGCGCCAGCAGCCAACCCATGGAGGGCAGGGTGAACACTGAAGCTTTCTTT. Its translation is CASSQPMEGRVNTEAFF.